This T cell receptor beta chain originates from a study of blood T cells in healthy people across ages. CDR1 is SGDLS, CDR2 YYNGEE, per germline. Trimming pared 0 bases from V and 4 bases from J, leaving 6 bases between. This CDR3 is built from 13 residues. A second about 7 to 12 cycle PCR used barcoded and J-beta primers. A minimum of 3 million CDR3-containing paired-end reads was obtained for each sample. In TCRdb, the 5' RACE reads were re-called with MiXCR into one record per CDR3 protein. The sample lists hundreds of thousands of distinct CDR3 sequences; around 41% were seen once. Isolation of PBMCs gave at least 7 million cells per sample.

Source material: blood. This clonotype originated in an elderly man in good health. The chain uses TRBV9 and TRBJ2-3; D not certain. CDR3 DNA sequence: TGTGCCAGCAGCGTAGGGTTTTCAGATACGCAGTATTTT. It encodes CASSVGFSDTQYF.